This is a list of T cell receptor beta chains from one sample in a study of CD8+ T cells in alopecia areata. The assay was immunoSEQ multiplex PCR, and TCRdb's table has in-frame clones only and misses some. The data contain 200,000 or so clones, roughly two fifths of them seen just once; the ten biggest clones take up under 0.55%. The sample consisted of CD4+ T cells sorted from blood, taken between weeks 30 and 35, from a patient treated with tofacitinib. These receptors were collected from a human donor with alopecia areata. Each CDR3 is given with its conserved first and last residue. D genes are given only for firm matches. Rows may omit the clone size; those that give it use once, few, many or a size class.

cdr3_aa	cdr3_nt	v_call	j_call	d_call	clone_size
CSVAAGTSGNTIYF	TGCAGCGTCGCGGCCGGGACCTCTGGAAACACCATATATTTT	TRBV29-1	TRBJ1-3	.	few
CASSYYRDRNTEAFF	TGTGCCAGCAGTTACTACCGGGATAGGAACACTGAAGCTTTCTTT	TRBV6-6	TRBJ1-1	.	few
CSVVLAGRNEQFF	TGCAGCGTTGTTCTAGCGGGACGCAATGAGCAGTTCTTC	TRBV29-1	TRBJ2-1	TRBD2	.
CASSPEVRDSHGYTF	TGTGCCAGCAGCCCCGAGGTTAGGGACAGCCATGGCTACACCTTC	TRBV9	TRBJ1-2	TRBD1	.
CASSEVTGELFF	TGTGCCAGCAGTGAGGTGACCGGGGAGCTGTTTTTT	TRBV2	TRBJ2-2	.	.
CASSANAGPYNEQFF	TGTGCCAGCAGCGCCAATGCCGGGCCCTACAATGAGCAGTTCTTC	TRBV9	TRBJ2-1	.	few
CASSVAGGGYNEQFF	TGTGCCAGCAGCGTAGCGGGAGGGGGCTACAATGAGCAGTTCTTC	TRBV11-2	TRBJ2-1	TRBD2	few
CASTGGYEQYF	TGTGCCAGCACGGGGGGCTACGAGCAGTACTTC	TRBV6-6	TRBJ2-7	TRBD2	.
CASSPQPGLASGAGELFF	TGCGCCAGCAGCCCTCAACCGGGACTAGCGTCGGGCGCCGGGGAGCTGTTTTTT	TRBV5-1	TRBJ2-2	TRBD2	.
CASSPLAVSSYEQYF	TGTGCCAGCAGCCCCCTAGCGGTTAGCTCCTACGAGCAGTACTTC	TRBV7-8	TRBJ2-7	TRBD2	many
CASSQERNGYNEQFF	TGCGCCAGCAGCCAAGAAAGAAACGGTTACAATGAGCAGTTCTTC	TRBV4-1	TRBJ2-1	.	.
CASSFQGTRHYNEQFF	TGTGCCAGCAGCTTCCAAGGAACGCGCCACTACAATGAGCAGTTCTTC	TRBV11-2	TRBJ2-1	.	few
CASSDRTGARRNYGYTF	TGTGCCAGCAGTGATCGGACAGGGGCGAGGAGGAACTATGGCTACACCTTC	TRBV2	TRBJ1-2	TRBD1	few
CASRFSNRGTDTQYF	TGTGCCAGCAGGTTCAGTAATAGAGGCACAGATACGCAGTATTTT	TRBV6-5	TRBJ2-3	.	once
CASRRWDRGDTQYF	TGTGCCAGCAGACGGTGGGACCGGGGCGATACGCAGTATTTT	TRBV6-5	TRBJ2-3	.	few
CSGGQQNTEAFF	TGCAGCGGTGGACAGCAGAACACTGAAGCTTTCTTT	TRBV29-1	TRBJ1-1	.	.
CASSSGGQGTWYF	TGTGCCAGCAGCTCGGGGGGACAGGGGACGTGGTACTTC	TRBV5-6	TRBJ2-7	TRBD1	.
CSVEGYGGELFF	TGCAGCGTTGAAGGGTATGGCGGGGAGCTGTTTTTT	TRBV29-1	TRBJ2-2	.	.
CASSPGAGQGAVSNQPQHF	TGTGCCAGCAGCCCTGGGGCAGGACAGGGGGCCGTGAGCAATCAGCCCCAGCATTTT	TRBV27	TRBJ1-5	TRBD1	few
CAISDINYGYTF	TGTGCCATCAGTGATATCAACTATGGCTACACCTTC	TRBV10-3	TRBJ1-2	.	.
CASSLQHAYEQYF	TGTGCCAGCAGCTTACAGCACGCCTACGAGCAGTACTTC	TRBV13	TRBJ2-7	.	.
CASSPTGGNTEAFF	TGCGCCAGCAGCCCGACAGGGGGGAACACTGAAGCTTTCTTT	TRBV4-1	TRBJ1-1	TRBD1	.
CSVEAANYGYTF	TGCAGCGTTGAGGCGGCTAACTATGGCTACACCTTC	TRBV29-1	TRBJ1-2	.	.
CSAGTEHSIFTDTQYF	TGCAGCGCCGGGACAGAGCACTCGATATTCACAGATACGCAGTATTTT	TRBV29-1	TRBJ2-3	TRBD1	few
CSVERHQERQYF	TGCAGCGTTGAGCGACACCAGGAGCGGCAGTACTTC	TRBV29-1	TRBJ2-7	.	few
CASSRGGATGANVLTF	TGTGCCAGCAGTCGAGGGGGGGCCACTGGGGCCAACGTCCTGACTTTC	TRBV2	TRBJ2-6	.	.
CASSLGLAGETQYF	TGTGCCAGCAGCTTGGGACTAGCGGGAGAGACCCAGTACTTC	TRBV7-9	TRBJ2-5	TRBD2	few
CASSTGQVGGYEQYF	TGTGCCAGCTCTACCGGACAGGTTGGGGGCTACGAGCAGTACTTC	TRBV18	TRBJ2-7	TRBD1	.
CASSLERRSNYGYTF	TGTGCCAGCAGCTTGGAGCGCAGAAGTAACTATGGCTACACCTTC	TRBV5-6	TRBJ1-2	.	.
CASSAGDASYEQYF	TGTGCCAGCAGCGCGGGGGATGCGTCCTACGAGCAGTACTTC	TRBV9	TRBJ2-7	.	.
CASSQGDSRDQPQHF	TGTGCCAGCAGCCAAGGGGACAGTAGGGATCAGCCCCAGCATTTT	TRBV4-2	TRBJ1-5	TRBD1	.
CASISQGNIQYF	TGTGCCAGCATTTCACAGGGGAACATTCAGTACTTC	TRBV6-1	TRBJ2-4	TRBD1	.
CAWSGSGGYGYTF	TGTGCCTGGAGTGGGTCAGGGGGCTATGGCTACACCTTC	TRBV30	TRBJ1-2	TRBD1	once
CASSLDRVSPLHF	TGTGCCAGCAGCTTAGATCGAGTTTCACCCCTCCACTTT	TRBV13	TRBJ1-6	.	.
CASSLGQGPYNEQFF	TGTGCCAGCAGCTTGGGGCAAGGACCCTACAATGAGCAGTTCTTC	TRBV5-5	TRBJ2-1	.	few
CSVGGWSTEAFF	TGCAGCGTTGGGGGGTGGAGCACTGAAGCTTTCTTT	TRBV29-1	TRBJ1-1	.	.
CASSRERGNEQYF	TGTGCCAGCAGTAGGGAACGGGGGAACGAGCAGTACTTC	TRBV7-9	TRBJ2-7	.	.
CNAGDDYEQYF	TGCAATGCGGGGGACGACTACGAGCAGTACTTC	TRBV29-1	TRBJ2-7	TRBD2	.
CAWRTGTANTEAFF	TGTGCCTGGAGAACCGGGACGGCGAACACTGAAGCTTTCTTT	TRBV30	TRBJ1-1	.	.
CASSDPSLVGELFF	TGTGCCAGCAGTGACCCTAGCTTGGTCGGGGAGCTGTTTTTT	TRBV2	TRBJ2-2	.	few
CASSLQGIMTEAFF	TGTGCCAGCAGCTTACAGGGAATTATGACTGAAGCTTTCTTT	TRBV7-9	TRBJ1-1	.	many
CASSSPGTGVFNEQFF	TGTGCCAGCAGTTCGCCCGGGACAGGGGTATTCAATGAGCAGTTCTTC	TRBV27	TRBJ2-1	TRBD1	.
CASSYAGPTANYGYTF	TGTGCCAGCAGCTATGCCGGGCCAACAGCTAACTATGGCTACACCTTC	TRBV7-9	TRBJ1-2	.	many
CASSASSAQKNQPQHF	TGTGCCAGCAGCGCCAGTTCGGCACAGAAGAATCAGCCCCAGCATTTT	TRBV2	TRBJ1-5	.	.
CSVGGQGWETQYF	TGCAGCGTTGGGGGACAGGGTTGGGAGACCCAGTACTTC	TRBV29-1	TRBJ2-5	TRBD1	.
CSVEVQIRTDTQYF	TGCAGCGTTGAAGTTCAGATAAGGACAGATACGCAGTATTTT	TRBV29-1	TRBJ2-3	.	few
CASSLNGGEEAFF	TGTGCCAGCAGCTTAAATGGCGGCGAGGAAGCTTTCTTT	TRBV7-3	TRBJ1-1	.	.
CASSFLAGVEQFF	TGTGCCAGCAGCTTCCTAGCGGGAGTTGAGCAGTTCTTC	TRBV7-2	TRBJ2-1	TRBD2	.
CAWSVDSNEKLFF	TGTGCCTGGAGTGTAGACAGCAATGAAAAACTGTTTTTT	TRBV30	TRBJ1-4	.	.
CASSPGEPGANVLTF	TGTGCCAGTAGCCCTGGGGAGCCCGGCGCCAACGTCCTGACTTTC	TRBV19	TRBJ2-6	.	.